This T cell receptor (beta chain) was observed in a study of OX40 agonist ivuxolimab in advanced cancers. Study details: Ivuxolimab, an antibody acting as an agonist of OX40 (CD134), was used to treat patients.

Germline CDR1 SQVTM, CDR2 ANQGSEA. CDR3 size: 14 residues. The V end was cut by 5 bases, the J end by 1 base, with 14 bases between. Data came from immunoSEQ multiplex PCR; TCRdb stores just in-frame clones and leaves some out. The sample yields 70,000 to 85,000 clones, 87% seen once. The V gene is TRBV29-1, the J gene TRBJ2-5; perhaps D is TRBD1 or TRBD2 (6 bases each). The clonotype was recovered from an adult with an advanced solid tumor such as melanoma, head and neck, liver or kidney cancer. Sequenced here: CD4+ or CD8+ T cells sorted from blood, sampled in a trial of the OX40 agonist ivuxolimab. The CDR3 protein is CSVRRGRSQETQYF. The CDR3 region has the DNA TGCAGCGTTCGTCGGGGGCGCAGCCAAGAGACCCAGTACTTC.